Below, 20 T cell receptor beta chains from the same sample are listed, as sequenced in a study of T cell changes during pregnancy in multiple sclerosis. The repertoire was sequenced with immunoSEQ multiplex PCR; TCRdb's copy has only in-frame clones and lacks some. The data hold 50,000 to 60,000 clones, with approximately 89% observed a single time. The source material was peripheral blood, sampled after pregnancy. These receptor sequences come from a female donor in good health, enrolled as a control in a pregnancy study.

The V gene is TRBV7-6, the J gene TRBJ2-5, with TRBD1 matching 8 bases. CDR1 and CDR2 (germline): SGHVS, FNYEAQ. The CDR3 has 15 amino acids. V shed 5 bases and J 5 bases; nucleotides not matched to a gene: 10. The CDR3 loop is CASSDPPGGRETQYF. As DNA, the CDR3 is TGTGCCAGCAGCGACCCCCCAGGGGGCCGGGAGACCCAGTACTTC.

The V call is TRBV2, the J call TRBJ1-2, with unresolved D. Germline assignment: CDR1 SNHLY and CDR2 FYNNEI. The V gene lost 7 bases and the J gene lost 4 bases, with 16 bases spanning the gap. This CDR3 spans 14 amino acids. The CDR3 here is CASMSFRGGYGYTF. The DNA of the CDR3 is TGTGCCAGCATGTCTTTTCGTGGAGGCTATGGCTACACCTTC. The whole variable domain, remainder taken from reference TRBV2 and TRBJ1-2, is EPEVTQTPSHQVTQMGQEVILRCVPISNHLYFYWYRQILGQKVEFLVSFYNNEISEKSEIFDDQFSVERPDGSNFTLKIRSTKLEDSAMYFCASMSFRGGYGYTFGSGTRLTVV.

The chain uses TRBV18 and TRBJ1-2; TRBD1 might be the D (5 bases). Germline CDR1 reads KGHSH; CDR2 reads LQKENI. The CDR3 is 17 amino acids. V was clipped by 3 bases and J by 8 bases, with 25 bases between them. The CDR3 bases are TGTGCCAGCTCACCCTCGGGACTGGAATTCGGGGTGAGCGGCTACACCTTC. Translating it yields CASSPSGLEFGVSGYTF.

The chain is built from TRBV18 and TRBJ2-2, with 7 bases lining up with TRBD2. Germline trimming cut 2 bases from V and 3 bases from J; bases unmatched to any gene: 6. The germline V gene encodes CDR1 KGHSH and CDR2 LQKENI. CDR3 length: 16 residues. CDR3 in amino acids: CASSPTSEGDTGELFF. CDR3 DNA sequence: TGTGCCAGCTCACCAACTAGCGAGGGAGACACCGGGGAGCTGTTTTTT.

The gene calls are TRBV19 and TRBJ1-5, with 7 bases aligning to TRBD1. Trimming at V came to 3 bases and at J to 3 bases, leaving 8 bases not matched to a gene. The V gene's germline CDR1 is LNHDA and CDR2 SQIVND (reference sequence). The CDR3 is 16 residues long. As DNA, the CDR3 is TGTGCCAGTAGTATCCCCTACAGGGGCCCCAATCAGCCCCAGCATTTT. It yields the protein CASSIPYRGPNQPQHF. Drawing the rest from reference TRBV19 and TRBJ1-5, the complete variable domain is DGGITQSPKYLFRKEGQNVTLSCEQNLNHDAMYWYRQDPGQGLRLIYYSQIVNDFQKGDIAEGYSVSREKKESFPLTVTSAQKNPTAFYLCASSIPYRGPNQPQHFGDGTRLSIL.

V gene TRBV7-9 combines with J gene TRBJ2-3, with D possibly TRBD1 on 6 matching bases. The CDR3 covers 14 residues. V was shortened by 4 bases and J by 2 bases, with 10 bases between the two germline ends. CDR1 is SEHNR and CDR2 is FQNEAQ in the germline V gene (reference sequence). The CDR3: CASSSTGNTDTQYF. DNA of the CDR3: TGTGCCAGCAGCTCCACAGGGAACACAGATACGCAGTATTTT.

CDR3 sequence reads: CASSLISGGRETQYF. In DNA, the CDR3 is TGTGCCAGCAGCTTGATAAGCGGGGGGCGGGAGACCCAGTACTTC. The rearrangement uses TRBV5-4 and TRBJ2-5, with 9 bases identical to TRBD2. The CDR3 is 15 amino acids. After removal of 1 base from V and 5 bases from J, the junction contained 6 bases not matched to a gene. Germline V gene sequence: CDR1 SGHNT, CDR2 YYREEE (reference sequence). Combining the CDR3 with reference TRBV5-4 and TRBJ2-5 gives the whole variable domain ETGVTQSPTHLIKTRGQQVTLRCSSQSGHNTVSWYQQALGQGPQFIFQYYREEENGRGNFPPRFSGLQFPNYSSELNVNALELDDSALYLCASSLISGGRETQYFGPGTRLLVL.

The CDR3 reads CASSLMAGQNTGELFF. The CDR3 DNA sequence: TGTGCCAGCAGTTTAATGGCAGGACAGAACACCGGGGAGCTGTTTTTT. The rearrangement joins TRBV27 to TRBJ2-2; TRBD1 is a possible D gene (5 bases). CDR3 length: 16 amino acids. CDR1 and CDR2 (germline): MNHEY, SMNVEV (reference sequence). The V and J ends lost 2 bases and 1 base respectively, with 11 bases between them.

The chain carries TRBV28 and TRBJ2-7; 9 positions agree with TRBD2. The V segment lost 3 bases and the J segment 5 bases; nucleotides outside the gene matches: 8. The germline gives CDR1 MDHEN, CDR2 SYDVKM. This CDR3 spans 15 amino acids. CDR3 sequence: CASSFGGTSFHEQYF. The CDR3, as DNA: TGTGCCAGCAGTTTCGGGGGGACTAGCTTCCACGAGCAGTACTTC.

The CDR3 region has the DNA TGTGCCAGCAGTAAACAGGGGGGCCAAGAGACCCAGTACTTC. Translation: CASSKQGGQETQYF. The chain uses TRBV2 and TRBJ2-5; 8 bases are shared with TRBD1. CDR3 length: 14 amino acids. Germline V CDR1 and CDR2: SNHLY, FYNNEI. The V gene end was trimmed by 5 bases and the J gene end by 1 base; junction bases not matched to a gene: 3.

The chain couples TRBV14 to TRBJ1-1; no clear D gene. Trimming removed 2 bases at V and 1 base at J, with 20 bases between. Germline V CDR1 and CDR2: SGHDN, FVKESK. This CDR3 has 18 amino acids. The CDR3 region is CASSQQGSGESPNTEAFF. The CDR3, as DNA: TGTGCCAGCAGCCAACAAGGGTCCGGGGAGAGTCCGAACACTGAAGCTTTCTTT.

The chain carries TRBV4-3 and TRBJ2-2; 8 positions agree with TRBD2. The length of the CDR3 is 15 residues. CDR1 and CDR2 from the germline V gene are LGHNA and YSLEER. V lost 0 bases, J lost 4 bases, and 1 base stayed unmatched. CDR3 residues: CASSQDSGTTGELFF. In DNA form, the CDR3 reads TGCGCCAGCAGCCAAGATAGCGGGACCACCGGGGAGCTGTTTTTT.

J is TRBJ1-3 and V is TRBV18, with 7 bases lining up with TRBD1. This CDR3 spans 12 amino acids. V trimming: 2 bases; J trimming: 16 bases; junction bases outside the gene matches: 8. Germline CDR1 and CDR2: KGHSH and LQKENI. For the CDR3, the DNA is TGTGCCAGCTCACCAAATGTGGGGACAGTCTATTTT. Translated: CASSPNVGTVYF. Filled out from reference TRBV18 and TRBJ1-3, the complete variable domain reads NAGVMQNPRHLVRRRGQEARLRCSPMKGHSHVYWYRQLPEEGLKFMVYLQKENIIDESGMPKERFSAEFPKEGPSILRIQQVVRGDSAAYFCASSPNVGTVYFGEGSWLTVV.

J is TRBJ1-6 and V is TRBV19; D call uncertain. Trimming removed 7 bases at V and 4 bases at J, with 11 bases between. This CDR3 contains 14 residues. Germline CDR1 and CDR2: LNHDA and SQIVND (reference sequence). This CDR3 reads CASKEANYNSPLHF. The DNA of the CDR3 is TGTGCCAGTAAGGAGGCAAATTATAATTCACCCCTCCACTTT.

The chain is built from TRBV7-9 and TRBJ2-5, with a tentative D call TRBD1 (5 bases). Trimming shortened V by 1 base and J by 3 bases, and 9 bases separated the two germline ends. Germline assignment: CDR1 SEHNR and CDR2 FQNEAQ (reference sequence). The CDR3 is 14 amino acids. The CDR3 DNA reads TGTGCCAGCAGCTTAGTCTCCAGGGAAGAGACCCAGTACTTC. This codes for CASSLVSREETQYF.

The chain uses TRBV7-2 and TRBJ2-6, with D possibly being TRBD1 (5 bases). The germline V gene has CDR1 SGHTA and CDR2 FQGNSA. V lost 7 bases and J 6 bases, leaving 10 bases between the germline ends. CDR3 size: 13 residues. The CDR3 DNA sequence: TGTGCCAGCACCTTGACAGCGGCCAACGTCCTGACTTTC. Its translation: CASTLTAANVLTF.

Here the CDR3 reads CASTPGLLSYEQYF. CDR3 bases: TGTGCCAGCACCCCGGGACTATTGAGCTACGAGCAGTACTTC. The chain combines TRBV2 with TRBJ2-7; 7 bases are a match to TRBD2. The germline V gene has CDR1 SNHLY and CDR2 FYNNEI. The V gene end was trimmed by 7 bases and the J gene end by 3 bases; junction bases not matched to a gene: 9. The CDR3 is made up of 14 amino acids.

CDR3 sequence reads: CASSPPREGGRDQPQHF. CDR3 in DNA: TGTGCCAGCTCACCACCCCGGGAGGGGGGAAGGGATCAGCCCCAGCATTTT. The chain employs TRBV18 and TRBJ1-5; maybe TRBD1 (6 bases). The CDR3 is 17 residues long. V lost 0 bases and J lost 5, with 17 bases in between. CDR1 is KGHSH and CDR2 is LQKENI in the germline V gene.

The chain links TRBV20-1 to TRBJ2-7; D not certain. The CDR3 runs 11 residues. Trimming took 5 bases from V and 4 from J, leaving 9 bases between them. Germline V CDR1 and CDR2: DFQATT, SNEGSKA (reference sequence). This CDR3 is CSASNGYEQYF. The DNA for the CDR3 is TGCAGTGCTTCTAACGGTTACGAGCAGTACTTC.

The chain combines TRBV5-5 with TRBJ2-2; 9 bases align to TRBD2. Germline loops: CDR1 SGHKS, CDR2 YYEKEE (reference sequence). The J segment lost 1 base and the V segment lost 2 bases, leaving 6 bases of the junction unmatched. CDR3 length equals 17 residues. The CDR3 sequence is CASSFFTSGLNTGELFF. The DNA of the CDR3 is TGTGCCAGCAGCTTCTTCACTAGCGGGTTGAACACCGGGGAGCTGTTTTTT.